The present entry profiles one T cell receptor (beta chain) with its context. Which antigen it targets is not known. Nothing much larger sits one base from this clone, and base qualities are not available. The data were obtained in a study of beta chain features in type 1 diabetes (dated by TCRdb to the late 2010s). As for the study more broadly: No differences in mean age, gender distribution, total cell number or subset yield were found between patients and healthy donors. Regulatory and stem cell-like memory subsets were obtained from only 8 patients and about 8 healthy donors, while naive and central memory subsets were obtained from all 30 or so donors. A total of 107,917,701 sorted cells were examined across all samples, and a strong correlation was observed between cell number per subset and RNA yield. In the study, recently diagnosed type 1 diabetes patients and matched healthy donors were compared on the TCRB repertoires of their sorted circulating CD4+ T cell subsets. What the study reported, not specific to this receptor: Because cDNA was sequenced instead of genomic DNA, highly expressing activated cells could be over-represented, though the groups showed no difference in activation or CD3 levels. Naive, central memory and regulatory TCRB repertoires appeared more similar among patients than among healthy donors. HLA sub-analyses involved small numbers of individuals, so any influence of HLA type on TCRB rearrangement remained unresolved. At VDJ recombination sites, type 1 diabetes patients had fewer insertions and more deleted nucleotides, which implies abnormalities in thymic rearrangement. PCR might favor shorter templates, but patient and control samples were amplified and corrected together, so any skew would affect both groups equally. In all four CD4+ subsets, TCRB CDR3 length was moderately but significantly shorter in type 1 diabetes patients.

From each donor, a single peripheral blood sample of 100 to 150 mL on average was drawn into heparinised tubes. A BD FACSAria II was used to sort naive, central memory, regulatory and stem cell-like memory CD4+ T cells with a panel that included CD45RO, CCR7, CD25, CD127, CD95 and CD27. Purity was above 95% for every sorted population. PBMCs were isolated immediately by Lymphoprep density gradient centrifugation and stained directly without culture. So that batch effects would be minimized, each experiment stained and sorted samples in pairs, pairing one healthy donor with one patient. All of the isolated RNA was reverse transcribed with the High Capacity cDNA Reverse Transcription Kit, so expressed TCRB transcripts were sequenced. Deep immunoSEQ sequencing was performed on naive, central memory and regulatory T cell samples, with an average of about 3.57 million total reads per sample. After sorted cells were lysed in RLT buffer, RNA was extracted with DNase-treated RNeasy Micro or Mini kits, with the choice depending on cell number. Each cell subset was processed separately to prevent cross-contamination, with patient and healthy donor samples processed together. Using the immunoSEQ multiplex PCR, TCRB sequences were amplified from cDNA into 87-bp fragments spanning the CDR3 region. Sequencing of the amplicons was performed on the Illumina HiSeq platform. The authors processed their data as follows. Synthetic template baselines were used to correct PCR bias computationally, reads within Hamming distance 2 were collapsed, and singletons that could not be merged were discarded. By aligning reads against IMGT, V, D and J genes, CDR3 length, and insertions or deletions at six rearrangement sites were assigned. Within each subset, clonotype counts were normalized to sorted cell number, after which true diversity and Gini coefficients were computed with the tcR R package. The overlap coefficient, calculated on TCRB nucleotide sequences, was used to quantify repertoire sharing. Out-of-frame TCRB sequences from naive cells were analyzed to stand in for the pre-selection repertoire. TCRdb re-hosts the immuneACCESS table, in-frame sequences only. Its copies lack some clones; in the studies checked, an unresolved V gene accounts for under half of them, and the cause for the rest is not known. Clone size and the V and J calls come from that table; the DNA yielded D and trimming. In this sample the table shows hundreds of thousands of clones, 68% of which occur a single time. The ten largest clones capture roughly 0.048% of the sample.

The germline V gene sets CDR1 to SGDLS and CDR2 to YYNGEE. V and J are truncated by 4 bases and 5 bases respectively, leaving an intervening sequence of 18 bases. Inclusive of the bounding cysteine and phenylalanine, the CDR3 is 15 residues long. Of the read, only the CDR3 DNA is kept; its 45 bases are in frame from base 1. This sequence uses TRBV9 and TRBJ2-5; the D gene is perhaps TRBD2, on 6 matching bases. This TCR came from a man aged 30 to 45 in good health. Sequencing was done on a sample of naive CD4+ T cells from blood. The cell subset or site tag for this specimen amounts to: true naive CD4+ T cells. The CDR3 region has the sequence CASSPRRGAGETQYF. The nucleotide sequence reads as follows: TGTGCCAGCAGCCCCCGTCGCGGGGCGGGGGAGACCCAGTACTTC. Outside the CDR3, residues come from the reference TRBV9 and TRBJ2-5 proteins, so the full variable domain is: DSGVTQTPKHLITATGQRVTLRCSPRSGDLSVYWYQQSLDQGLQFLIQYYNGEERAKGNILERFSAQQFPDLHSELNLSSLELGDSALYFCASSPRRGAGETQYFGPGTRLLVL.